Following are 7 T cell receptor beta chains from one sample sequenced in a study of cytomegalovirus exposure and HLA in healthy donors (dated by TCRdb to 2015 to 2018). The method was the immunoSEQ multiplex PCR assay. For the multiplex PCR, a mixture combining 60 forward primers for TCR Vbeta segments and 13 reverse primers for TCR Jbeta segments was used. Entries here come from immuneACCESS through TCRdb and include only in-frame sequences with V and J called. Some clones fail to appear in such tables; in the studies checked, an unresolved V gene covers under half of the shortfall, and the cause of the remainder is unknown. The sample records about 200,000 clones, around four fifths of which are singletons. The ten largest clonotypes hold about 1.7% of the sample. Sequencing was carried out using PBMCs. These receptors originate from a man aged 45-65 years in good health and CMV-seronegative.

The J gene is TRBJ1-1, the V gene TRBV6-5, with 9 bases fitting TRBD1. Germline CDR1 and CDR2: MNHEY and SVGAGI. The CDR3 is 15 amino acids. With 4 bases clipped from V and 11 bases from J, the junction kept 14 bases outside the gene matches. CDR3 DNA: TGTGCCAGCAGTTCCCGAGAGACAGGGGGTTTCGGGGCTTTCTTT. Translated, it gives CASSSRETGGFGAFF.

The chain recombines TRBV15 with TRBJ2-3, with D possibly matching TRBD1 (5 bases). The germline gives CDR1 LNHNV, CDR2 YYDKDF (reference sequence). V dropped 0 bases and J dropped 3 bases, with 13 bases sitting between them. The CDR3 is made up of 16 amino acids. The CDR3 bases are TGTGCCACCAGCAGAGAGTTGATGGGGCAGACAGATACGCAGTATTTT. This encodes CATSRELMGQTDTQYF.

The chain has TRBV5-1 and TRBJ1-1; 9 bases map to TRBD1. V dropped 2 bases and J dropped 3; count of bases not matched to a gene: 5. This CDR3 is 15 amino acids long. Germline CDR1 is SGHRS and CDR2 is YFSETQ. In nucleotides, the CDR3 is TGCGCCAGCAGCTTTACAGGGGGCTCCGACACTGAAGCTTTCTTT. Residues: CASSFTGGSDTEAFF.

This clone was detected only once. The chain combines TRBV7-8 with TRBJ2-1; TRBD1 might be the D (5 bases). V was trimmed by 3 bases and J by 0 bases, leaving 9 bases between them. The V gene's germline CDR1 is SGHVS and CDR2 FQNEAQ. There are 15 residues in the CDR3. In DNA, the CDR3 is TGTGCCAGCAGCTTCAGGGCTAGCTCCTACAATGAGCAGTTCTTC. This gives the protein CASSFRASSYNEQFF.

This sequence joins TRBV21-1 and TRBJ2-5; TRBD2 reflects the table's D call only, with no check against the DNA. TRBV21-1 is a recognized pseudogene. The CDR3 runs 16 residues. The CDR3 sequence is CASSKGHLAIQETQYF. In DNA, the CDR3 is TGTGCCAGCAGCAAAGGCCATCTAGCTATCCAAGAGACCCAGTACTTC.

This clone has a handful of counts. This chain links TRBV2 with TRBJ2-7; 9 positions agree with TRBD1. Germline CDR1 and CDR2: SNHLY and FYNNEI. CDR3 length: 15 amino acids. V lost 0 bases to trimming and J lost 2 bases; unmatched junction nucleotides: 2. The CDR3 DNA follows: TGTGCCAGCAGTGAAGCGACAGGGGGACCCTACGAGCAGTACTTC. Encoded protein: CASSEATGGPYEQYF.

This clone was counted only a few times. The chain employs TRBV5-1 and TRBJ1-5; possibly TRBD1 for D (5 bases). The CDR3 runs 15 residues. Germline-derived CDR1 and CDR2 are SGHRS and YFSETQ. Deletions cut 0 bases from V and 0 bases from J, with 7 bases between. The chain's CDR3 is CASSLEGISNQPQHF. In nucleotides, the CDR3 is TGCGCCAGCAGCTTGGAGGGGATTAGCAATCAGCCCCAGCATTTT.